This is a list of T cell receptor beta chains from one sample in a study of blood T cell repertoires in COVID-19. Sequencing was performed with immunoSEQ multiplex PCR; in TCRdb, only in-frame clones are kept and a portion is missing. The table has 350,000 or so clones, around nine tenths seen once. The sample was PBMCs or T cells enriched from blood (not recorded which). The origin of the receptors is a young woman who had been exposed to COVID-19. The conserved cysteine and the conserved F or W are not part of the CDR3 here.

V gene	CDR3 protein
TRBV3-1/TRBV3-2	ASSLSDSRNTIY
TRBV7-9	ASSTGTSNTGELF
TRBV7-8	ASSPGTGSYEQY
TRBV9	ASSVDGTGGEQY
TRBV30	AWSVRERGRPYEQY
TRBV27	ASRSDAGGQPQH
TRBV12-3/TRBV12-4	ASEGPRGYEQY
TRBV28	ASSLGRNTEAF
TRBV30	AWSAGLAAF
TRBV5-1	ASSPLYSGETQY
TRBV5-1	ASSLAPGGDYNEQF
TRBV27	ASSLLHRGSYEQY
TRBV24-1	ATGQNQPQH
TRBV9	ASSVRPGRTGELF
TRBV7-3	ASSLTLGGGELF
TRBV6-5	ASVPGMEETQY
TRBV30	ASSNRGTREQY
TRBV27	ASSLWTALPNTEAF
TRBV6-5	ASRTAGVGETQY
TRBV24-1	ATRGGPKNIQY
TRBV5-1	ASSYREQGYGYT
TRBV27	ASSYDRRGTEAF
TRBV7-3	ASSLIPGSGANVLT
TRBV19	ASSRASGTYNEQF
TRBV2	ASRPSGEIYSNQPQH
TRBV5-4	ASSFLAGGSYEQY
TRBV19	ASSIGGRAETQY
TRBV3-1/TRBV3-2	ASSQDRGRERYGYT
TRBV19	ASSLRGGSSGNTIY
TRBV27	ASSPGTTNNEQF
TRBV7-9	ASSSSGGNYGYT
TRBV5-1	ASSPISGLAGNYEQY
TRBV2	ASDPVGGRGSGELF
TRBV12-5	ASGLGAGQGSYEQY
TRBV5-1	ATSSGSAQETQY
TRBV7-3	ASSLVGGGNSYEQY
TRBV12-5	ASGPSLQGTSGYT
TRBV5-1	ASSLAQTDYEQY
TRBV6-2/TRBV6-3	ASSYTHRGDYEQY
TRBV9	ASSPQNQGTAGNTIY
TRBV7-2	ASSKAGGSYNEQF
TRBV15	ATGGAFNQPQH
TRBV11-1	ASSLLVHNEQF
TRBV28	ASSFPYSTNEKLF
TRBV28	ASSPRVRTQY
TRBV28	ASSWGQLPSPLH
TRBV3-1/TRBV3-2	ASRAWDRGIYEQF
TRBV10-3	AISRGPATNEKLF
TRBV5-1	ASSTDSNSPLH
TRBV19	ASSSSPQNEQY
TRBV30	AWNAQVDETQY
TRBV3-1/TRBV3-2	ASSQVAGSWTEAF
TRBV10-1	ASSDRTSGHTQY